The 2 T cell receptor beta chains below come from one sample, sequenced in a study of blood T cell repertoires in COVID-19. Assay used: immunoSEQ multiplex PCR; TCRdb lists only in-frame clones, some missing. Here the sample spans roughly 42,000 clones, roughly nine tenths being singletons. Sequencing was carried out using peripheral blood. The origin of the receptors is a human donor in a cohort sampled during active COVID-19.

The chain has TRBV2 and TRBJ2-2, with D perhaps TRBD2 (5 bases). The germline CDR1 and CDR2 sequences are SNHLY and FYNNEI. The ends were cut back, 2 bases at V and 6 bases at J, with 13 bases in the middle. This CDR3 has 15 amino acids. The CDR3 DNA reads TGTGCCAGCAGTGAAATAGCGTCACCGCCCGGGGAGCTGTTTTTT. Amino acid sequence: CASSEIASPPGELFF.

The gene calls are TRBV2 and TRBJ1-2; no definite D call. The CDR3 is 14 amino acids. CDR1 is SNHLY and CDR2 is FYNNEI in the germline V gene. V was shortened by 5 bases and J by 2 bases, with 12 bases between the two germline ends. CDR3 nucleotide sequence: TGTGCCAGCAGTTTCAGTTCAAAAAACTATGGCTACACCTTC. This codes for CASSFSSKNYGYTF. Variable domain in full (rest from reference TRBV2 and TRBJ1-2): EPEVTQTPSHQVTQMGQEVILRCVPISNHLYFYWYRQILGQKVEFLVSFYNNEISEKSEIFDDQFSVERPDGSNFTLKIRSTKLEDSAMYFCASSFSSKNYGYTFGSGTRLTVV.